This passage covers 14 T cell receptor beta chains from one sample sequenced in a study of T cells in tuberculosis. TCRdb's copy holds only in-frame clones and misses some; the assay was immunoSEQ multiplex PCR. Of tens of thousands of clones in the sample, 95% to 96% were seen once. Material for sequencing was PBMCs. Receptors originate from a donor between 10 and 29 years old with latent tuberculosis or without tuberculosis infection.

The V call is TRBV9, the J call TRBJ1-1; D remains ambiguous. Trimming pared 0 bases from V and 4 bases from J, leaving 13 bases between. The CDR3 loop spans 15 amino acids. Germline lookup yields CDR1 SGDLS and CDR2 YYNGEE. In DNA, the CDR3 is TGTGCCAGCAGCGTAGGAGTCCTGACTAGCACTGAAGCTTTCTTT. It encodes CASSVGVLTSTEAFF.

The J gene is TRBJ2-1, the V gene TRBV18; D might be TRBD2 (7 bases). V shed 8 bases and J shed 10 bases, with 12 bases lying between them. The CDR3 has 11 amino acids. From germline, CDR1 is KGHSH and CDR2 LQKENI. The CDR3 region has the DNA TGTGCCAGCCAAAGGGGGGGAGAGCAGTTCTTC. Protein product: CASQRGGEQFF.

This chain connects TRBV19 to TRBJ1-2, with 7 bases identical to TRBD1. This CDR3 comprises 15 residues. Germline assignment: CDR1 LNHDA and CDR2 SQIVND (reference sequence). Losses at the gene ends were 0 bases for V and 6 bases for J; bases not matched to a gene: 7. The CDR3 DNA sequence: TGTGCCAGTAGTATAGAAGACAGGGAAGAGAATGGCTACACCTTC. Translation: CASSIEDREENGYTF. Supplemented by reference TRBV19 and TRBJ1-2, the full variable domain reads DGGITQSPKYLFRKEGQNVTLSCEQNLNHDAMYWYRQDPGQGLRLIYYSQIVNDFQKGDIAEGYSVSREKKESFPLTVTSAQKNPTAFYLCASSIEDREENGYTFGSGTRLTVV.

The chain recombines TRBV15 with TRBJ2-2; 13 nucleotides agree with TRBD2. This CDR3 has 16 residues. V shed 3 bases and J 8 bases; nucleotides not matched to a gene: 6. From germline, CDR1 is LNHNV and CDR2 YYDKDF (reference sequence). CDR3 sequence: CATSSGTSGVGGELFF. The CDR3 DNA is TGTGCCACCAGCAGCGGGACTAGCGGGGTTGGGGGGGAGCTGTTTTTT.

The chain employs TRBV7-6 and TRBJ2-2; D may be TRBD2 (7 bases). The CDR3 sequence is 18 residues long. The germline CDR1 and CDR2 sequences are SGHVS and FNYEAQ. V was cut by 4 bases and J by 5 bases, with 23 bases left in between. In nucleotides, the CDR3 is TGTGCCAGCAGCTCTCCACCAGGGGCCATCGGGAGGACCGGGGAGCTGTTTTTT. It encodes CASSSPPGAIGRTGELFF.

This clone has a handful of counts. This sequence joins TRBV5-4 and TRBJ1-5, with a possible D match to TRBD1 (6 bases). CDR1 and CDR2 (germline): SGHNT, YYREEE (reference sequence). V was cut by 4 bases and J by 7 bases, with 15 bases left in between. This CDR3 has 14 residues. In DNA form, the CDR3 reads TGTGCCAGCAGCGAAACACCTGACAGGCAGCCCCAGCATTTT. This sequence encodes CASSETPDRQPQHF.

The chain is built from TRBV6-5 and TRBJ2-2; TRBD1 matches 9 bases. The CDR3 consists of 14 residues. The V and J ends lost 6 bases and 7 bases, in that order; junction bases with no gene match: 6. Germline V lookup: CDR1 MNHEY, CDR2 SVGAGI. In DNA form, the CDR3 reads TGTGCCAGCAGCCGACAGGGGGACGGCGGGGAGCTGTTTTTT. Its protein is CASSRQGDGGELFF.

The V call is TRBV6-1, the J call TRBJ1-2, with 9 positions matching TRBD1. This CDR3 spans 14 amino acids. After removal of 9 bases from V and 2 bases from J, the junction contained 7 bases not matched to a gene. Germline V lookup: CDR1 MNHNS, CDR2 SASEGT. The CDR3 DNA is TGTGCCAGTGGCTCGACAGGGGGGAACTATGGCTACACCTTC. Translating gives CASGSTGGNYGYTF.

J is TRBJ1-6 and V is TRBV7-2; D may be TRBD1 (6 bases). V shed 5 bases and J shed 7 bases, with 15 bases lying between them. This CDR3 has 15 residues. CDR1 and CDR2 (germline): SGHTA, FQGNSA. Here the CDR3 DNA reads TGTGCCAGCAGCCCACGGACCGGGACAAATTCACCCCTCCACTTT. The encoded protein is CASSPRTGTNSPLHF. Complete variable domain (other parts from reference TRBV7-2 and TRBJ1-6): GAGVSQSPSNKVTEKGKDVELRCDPISGHTALYWYRQSLGQGLEFLIYFQGNSAPDKSGLPSDRFSAERTGGSVSTLTIQRTQQEDSAVYLCASSPRTGTNSPLHFGNGTRLTVT.

CDR3 amino acids: CASRGQTTNEKLFF. In DNA, the CDR3 is TGTGCCAGCAGGGGACAGACAACTAATGAAAAACTGTTTTTT. The rearrangement links TRBV25-1 to TRBJ1-4, with 7 positions matching TRBD1. There are 14 residues in the CDR3. CDR1 is MGHDK, CDR2 SYGVNS, per germline. J lost 0 bases, V lost 6 bases, and 1 base had no gene match.

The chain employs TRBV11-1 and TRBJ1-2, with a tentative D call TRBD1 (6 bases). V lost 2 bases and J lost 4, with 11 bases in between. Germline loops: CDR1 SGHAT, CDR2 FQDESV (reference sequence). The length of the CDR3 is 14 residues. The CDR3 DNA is TGTGCCAGCAGCTTAAACAGGGCTTCCTATGGCTACACCTTC. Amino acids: CASSLNRASYGYTF.

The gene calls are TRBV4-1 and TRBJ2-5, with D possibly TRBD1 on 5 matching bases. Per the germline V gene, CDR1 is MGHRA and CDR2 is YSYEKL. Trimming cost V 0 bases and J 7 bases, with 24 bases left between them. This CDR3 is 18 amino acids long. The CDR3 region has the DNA TGCGCCAGCAGCCAAGAACCGGCCGGCAGGGCTAGTTCCGGGACCCAGTACTTC. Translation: CASSQEPAGRASSGTQYF.

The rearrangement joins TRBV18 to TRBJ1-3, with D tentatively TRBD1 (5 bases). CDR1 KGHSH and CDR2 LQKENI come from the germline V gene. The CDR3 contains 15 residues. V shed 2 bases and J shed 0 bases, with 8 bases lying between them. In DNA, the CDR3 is TGTGCCAGCTCACCAGACAGACCCTCTGGAAACACCATATATTTT. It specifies CASSPDRPSGNTIYF.

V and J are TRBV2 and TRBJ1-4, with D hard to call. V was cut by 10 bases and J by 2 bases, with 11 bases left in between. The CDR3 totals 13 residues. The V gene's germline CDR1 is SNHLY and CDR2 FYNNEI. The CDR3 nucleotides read TGTGCCATCGACTGGAGGACTAATGAAAAACTGTTTTTT. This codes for CAIDWRTNEKLFF.